This record covers a single T cell receptor beta chain. Its target is unknown. At one of its ends the junction is not consistent with the germline gene, which may arise from a read error. The data were obtained in a study of beta chain features in type 1 diabetes. Study results and limitations: A potential PCR bias toward shorter templates would be equal in patient and control samples. Insertions were fewer and deletions more numerous at VDJ junctions in type 1 diabetes patients. Sequencing from cDNA could over-represent high-TCR-expressing cells. Type 1 diabetes patients had TCRB CDR3s that were shorter (moderately but significantly so) in all four CD4+ subsets.

The length of the CDR3 is 12 residues. Germline values: CDR1 LNHNV, CDR2 YYDKDF (reference sequence). Expressed TCRB transcripts were sequenced, since all the RNA that had been isolated was reverse transcribed. Naive, central memory and regulatory T cell samples yielded roughly 3.6 million reads on average. Only in-frame clones appear in the TCRdb table, and some are missing; sequencing was by immunoSEQ multiplex PCR. The table has over 100,000 clones, about 15% seen once. This clonotype was obtained from a man aged 25 to 40 with type 1 diabetes. This chain uses TRBV15 with TRBJ2-5; D might be TRBD2 (6 bases). Sequencing input: central memory CD4+ T cells from blood. In nucleotides, the CDR3 is TGTGCCACCAGCAGAGGACCGGGACTTCTTGACTTC. Its translation: CATSRGPGLLDF. The entire variable domain, with the rest obtained from reference TRBV15 and TRBJ2-5, is as follows: DAMVIQNPRYQVTQFGKPVTLSCSQTLNHNVMYWYQQKSSQAPKLLFHYYDKDFNNEADTPDNFQSRRPNTSFCFLDIRSPGLGDTAMYLCATSRGPGLLDFGPGTRLLVL.